Reported below is one T cell receptor (beta chain). This sample is part of a study of blood T cell repertoires in COVID-19. In the study overall: PBMCs, B-cell-depleted T cells, or T cells were the source of the cDNA or gDNA that made up the material.

Germline V gene data show CDR1 as SGHKS and CDR2 as YYEKEE (reference sequence). The CDR3 runs to 15 residues. J lost 4 bases, V lost 2 bases, and 6 bases had no gene match. In the authors' workflow: Amplified reference gene primers provided the basis for estimating nucleated cell counts. TCRdb keeps only in-frame clones here, not all; method: immunoSEQ multiplex PCR. V and J calls and clone size are given by that table; D and trimming were obtained from the DNA. There are tens of thousands of clones in the sample; about 80% occur only once, and 5% to 6% lies in the top ten. V and J are TRBV5-5 and TRBJ2-7, with TRBD1 matching over 10 bases. The clonotype was recovered from a man over 45 with active or convalescent COVID-19. Sequences were obtained from peripheral blood. CDR3 residues: CASSLTGTGAYEQYF. The CDR3 nucleotides read TGTGCCAGCAGCTTAACCGGGACAGGGGCTTACGAGCAGTACTTC.